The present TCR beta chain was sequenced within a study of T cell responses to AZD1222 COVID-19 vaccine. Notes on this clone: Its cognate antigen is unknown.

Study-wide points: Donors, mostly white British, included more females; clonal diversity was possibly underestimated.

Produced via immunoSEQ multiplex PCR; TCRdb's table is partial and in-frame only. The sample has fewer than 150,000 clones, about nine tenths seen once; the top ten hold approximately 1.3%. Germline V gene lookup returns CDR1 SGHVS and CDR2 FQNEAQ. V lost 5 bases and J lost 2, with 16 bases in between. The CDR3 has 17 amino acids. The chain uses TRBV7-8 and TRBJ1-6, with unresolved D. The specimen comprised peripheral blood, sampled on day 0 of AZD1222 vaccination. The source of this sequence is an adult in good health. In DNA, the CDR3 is TGTGCCAGCAGCCGAGCTGCCCGGGGAACCTATAATTCACCCCTCCACTTT. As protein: CASSRAARGTYNSPLHF.